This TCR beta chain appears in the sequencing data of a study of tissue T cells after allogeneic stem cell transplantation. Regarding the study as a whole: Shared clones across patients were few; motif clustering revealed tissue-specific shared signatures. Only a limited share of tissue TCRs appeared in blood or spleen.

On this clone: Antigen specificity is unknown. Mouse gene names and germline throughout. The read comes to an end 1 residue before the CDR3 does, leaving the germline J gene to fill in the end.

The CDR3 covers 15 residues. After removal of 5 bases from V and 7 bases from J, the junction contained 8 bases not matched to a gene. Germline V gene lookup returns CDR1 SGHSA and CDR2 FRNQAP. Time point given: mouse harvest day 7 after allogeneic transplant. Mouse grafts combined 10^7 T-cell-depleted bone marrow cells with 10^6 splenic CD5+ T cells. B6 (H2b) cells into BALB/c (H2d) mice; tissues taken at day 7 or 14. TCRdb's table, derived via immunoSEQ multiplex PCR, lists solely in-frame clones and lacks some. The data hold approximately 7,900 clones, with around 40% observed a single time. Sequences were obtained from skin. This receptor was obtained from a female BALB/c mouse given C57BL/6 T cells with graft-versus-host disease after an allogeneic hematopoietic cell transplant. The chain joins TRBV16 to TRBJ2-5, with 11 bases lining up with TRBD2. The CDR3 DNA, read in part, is TGTGCAAGCAGCCCCAACTGGGGGGGCGCATACACCCAGTAC. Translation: CASSPNWGGAYTQY. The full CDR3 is CASSPNWGGAYTQYF.